This passage covers 10 T cell receptor beta chains from one sample sequenced in a study of blood T cells in healthy people across ages. PCR was performed a second time for about 6 to 12 cycles using a sample-barcoded 5' primer and a J-beta primer mix. TCRdb re-derived calls from the 5' RACE reads in MiXCR, one entry per CDR3 protein. This sample has around 2 million distinct CDR3 sequences, with more than 35% found just once. Sequencing input: blood. Receptor source: a human donor in good health.

The chain uses TRBV4-2 and TRBJ2-3, with 10 nucleotides matching TRBD2. The ends lost 3 bases at V and 3 bases at J; junction bases unmatched: 9. Germline loops: CDR1 LGHNA, CDR2 YNFKEQ. The CDR3 runs 17 residues. Written as DNA, the CDR3 is TGTGCCAGCAGCCAGACCCTAGCGGGGGAGGGGACAGATACGCAGTATTTT. This sequence encodes CASSQTLAGEGTDTQYF.

The chain links TRBV20-1 to TRBJ2-6, with D tentatively TRBD2 (5 bases). The V gene's germline CDR1 is DFQATT and CDR2 SNEGSKA (reference sequence). CDR3 length: 15 amino acids. The germline V and J ends were trimmed by 4 bases and 0 bases, with 10 bases remaining between them. The CDR3 is CSANGVPSGANVLTF. The CDR3 DNA reads as TGCAGTGCTAACGGGGTCCCCTCTGGGGCCAACGTCCTGACTTTC.

This clonotype was picked up a small number of times. The CDR3 coding sequence is TGTGCCAGCAGTGGGAAGCTTGGGGGGCCCTACAATGAGCAGTTCTTC. It is translated as CASSGKLGGPYNEQFF. The chain recombines TRBV2 with TRBJ2-1; perhaps D is TRBD1 or TRBD2 (6 bases each). V lost 4 bases and J 2 bases, leaving 15 bases between the germline ends. From germline, CDR1 is SNHLY and CDR2 FYNNEI. The CDR3 runs 16 residues.

This clonotype has only a few counts. The chain uses TRBV20-1 and TRBJ1-2; 9 bases map to TRBD1. CDR1 and CDR2 from the germline V gene are DFQATT and SNEGSKA (reference sequence). CDR3 size: 15 residues. V trimming: 5 bases; J trimming: 7 bases; junction bases outside the gene matches: 14. The CDR3 reads CSAQPTGTGYGGYTF. The CDR3 DNA is TGCAGTGCTCAACCTACCGGGACAGGGTATGGTGGCTACACCTTC.

This clonotype turned up a few times. The V gene is TRBV7-3, the J gene TRBJ1-5, with D uncertain. Per the germline V gene, CDR1 is SGHTA and CDR2 is FQGTGA. There are 13 residues in the CDR3. Trimming removed 3 bases from V and 5 bases from J, with 8 bases in between. The CDR3 reads CASSFGIDQPQHF. In DNA form, the CDR3 reads TGTGCCAGCAGCTTTGGGATAGATCAGCCCCAGCATTTT.

The V and J genes are TRBV6-6 and TRBJ1-2; D might be TRBD1 (5 bases). Trimming removed 4 bases from V and 3 bases from J, with 15 bases in between. The V gene's germline CDR1 is MNHNY and CDR2 SVGAGI (reference sequence). This CDR3 has 15 amino acids. The CDR3 DNA is TGTGCCAGCAGTTCCACAGGCCCATTAGACTATGGCTACACCTTC. Its translation: CASSSTGPLDYGYTF.

This clonotype occurred a few times. The chain joins TRBV20-1 to TRBJ2-5; 7 bases are a match to TRBD1. This CDR3 region has 15 residues. V dropped 1 base and J dropped 4; count of bases not matched to a gene: 9. CDR1 and CDR2 from the germline V gene are DFQATT and SNEGSKA (reference sequence). The CDR3 sequence is CSARGRQGVGETQYF. The DNA of the CDR3 is TGCAGTGCTAGAGGACGCCAGGGGGTAGGAGAGACCCAGTACTTC.

In this sample, this clonotype turned up a few times. This rearrangement joins TRBV29-1 to TRBJ2-1, with D unresolved. The CDR3 runs to 12 residues. V was clipped by 5 bases and J by 4 bases, with 9 bases between them. Per germline, CDR1 SQVTM and CDR2 ANQGSEA. The DNA of the CDR3 is TGCAGCGTTATCTTCGGATACAATGAGCAGTTCTTC. Translation: CSVIFGYNEQFF.

J is TRBJ2-6 and V is TRBV20-1, with D unresolved. Germline assignment: CDR1 DFQATT and CDR2 SNEGSKA (reference sequence). V was pared by 1 base and J by 3 bases, with 1 base between. This CDR3 is built from 12 residues. The CDR3 nucleotides read TGCAGTGCTAGAGTTGGGGCCAACGTCCTGACTTTC. Its protein is CSARVGANVLTF.

This clonotype was seen a few times. V usage is TRBV5-1 and J usage is TRBJ2-3; D is unresolved. There are 15 residues in the CDR3. Germline V lookup: CDR1 SGHRS, CDR2 YFSETQ. Trimming took 0 bases from V and 7 from J, leaving 15 bases between them. CDR3 loop: CASSLEQGLRNTQYF. The CDR3 DNA reads as TGCGCCAGCAGCTTGGAACAAGGGCTGAGAAATACGCAGTATTTT.